This is a list of T cell receptor beta chains from one sample in a study of blood T cells in healthy people across ages. TCRdb re-called the 5' RACE reads with MiXCR, one entry per CDR3 protein. The table lists 800,000 to 1,300,000 distinct CDR3 sequences, approximately 25% of them singletons. These data also formed part of another study, on T cells of mothers and their children.

Input material: blood. These receptors were obtained from a girl aged 2 to 10 in good health. CDR3s include the opening cysteine and the closing phenylalanine or tryptophan. D genes are given only for firm matches. Size values are once, few and many counts, or a class for expanded clones, and some rows have none.

V	size	J	D	CDR3	DNA
TRBV6-1	.	TRBJ2-3	TRBD1	CASSDNRGSTDTQYF	TGTGCCAGCAGTGACAACAGGGGGAGTACAGATACGCAGTATTTT
TRBV7-9	.	TRBJ2-7	TRBD1	CASSSTHRDRSSYEQYF	TGTGCCAGCAGCTCCACTCACCGGGACAGGTCCTCCTACGAGCAGTACTTC
TRBV6-5	few	TRBJ1-3	TRBD1	CASSYRTGYGNTIYF	TGTGCCAGCAGTTACAGGACAGGCTATGGAAACACCATATATTTT
TRBV28	.	TRBJ2-1	TRBD1	CASRTIDRGDDRGRMGNEQFF	TGTGCCAGCAGAACCATCGATAGAGGGGACGACAGGGGTAGGATGGGGAATGAGCAGTTCTTC
TRBV12-3/TRBV12-4	.	TRBJ2-3	TRBD2	CATSRLAGTSSTDTQYF	TGTGCCACTTCCAGACTAGCGGGGACTTCTAGCACAGATACGCAGTATTTT
TRBV24-1	.	TRBJ2-7	.	CATSDSRPVRGAIYEQYF	TGTGCCACCAGTGATTCCCGCCCGGTCCGGGGGGCCATCTACGAGCAGTACTTC
TRBV28	.	TRBJ1-5	.	CASSSPAQGRGGQPQHF	TGTGCCAGCAGTTCCCCAGCCCAGGGAAGGGGGGGTCAGCCCCAGCATTTT
TRBV29-1	.	TRBJ1-1	.	CSVLYEQAFF	TGCAGCGTGTTGTATGAACAAGCTTTCTTT
TRBV9	few	TRBJ2-5	.	CASSPSALNPGETQYF	TGTGCCAGCAGCCCAAGTGCCCTGAATCCGGGAGAGACCCAGTACTTC
TRBV2	.	TRBJ1-2	.	CASRTNHGYTF	TGTGCCAGCAGAACCAACCATGGCTACACCTTC
TRBV27	few	TRBJ1-1	TRBD1	CASSFLQGASEAFF	TGTGCCAGCAGTTTTCTTCAGGGGGCAAGCGAAGCTTTCTTT
TRBV7-9	few	TRBJ2-5	TRBD1	CASSVRLPQGESETQYF	TGTGCCAGCAGCGTCCGGCTACCACAGGGGGAGAGTGAGACCCAGTACTTC
TRBV24-1	few	TRBJ2-1	.	CATSDRRSSYNEQFF	TGTGCCACCAGTGACAGGCGGAGCTCCTACAATGAGCAGTTCTTC
TRBV4-3	.	TRBJ2-6	TRBD2	CASSRRLAGGPSSGANVLTF	TGCGCCAGCAGCCGCCGACTAGCGGGGGGCCCAAGCTCTGGGGCCAACGTCCTGACTTTC
TRBV28	once	TRBJ1-2	.	CASSFGRPALYGYTF	TGTGCCAGCAGTTTCGGACGGCCGGCCCTCTATGGCTACACCTTC
TRBV2	few	TRBJ2-5	.	CASMGGSRETQYF	TGTGCCAGCATGGGGGGAAGCAGAGAGACCCAGTACTTC
TRBV20-1	few	TRBJ2-1	.	CSALRAEQFF	TGCAGTGCCTTACGAGCTGAGCAGTTCTTC
TRBV27	.	TRBJ2-5	TRBD2	CASSITRGTSGEETQYF	TGTGCCAGCAGCATAACGAGGGGGACTAGCGGGGAAGAGACCCAGTACTTC
TRBV7-9	few	TRBJ1-1	.	CASSFPGPVNTEAFF	TGTGCCAGCAGCTTCCCGGGACCGGTGAACACTGAAGCTTTCTTT
TRBV4-3	.	TRBJ2-2	TRBD2	CASSQAGLAGGTGELFF	TGCGCCAGCAGCCAAGCAGGACTAGCGGGGGGCACCGGGGAGCTGTTTTTT
TRBV7-9	.	TRBJ2-7	.	CASSSPDGLTYEQYF	TGTGCCAGCAGCAGCCCGGACGGATTAACCTACGAGCAGTACTTC
TRBV11-2	few	TRBJ2-1	.	CASSIEDRASGKEQFF	TGTGCCAGCAGCATAGAGGACAGAGCCTCGGGGAAGGAGCAGTTCTTC
TRBV6-6	few	TRBJ1-4	.	CASRRRQGGEKLFF	TGTGCCAGCAGGCGGAGGCAGGGCGGTGAAAAACTGTTTTTT
TRBV9	few	TRBJ2-3	.	CASSAGSKAGYTDTQYF	TGTGCCAGCAGCGCCGGATCGAAAGCGGGCTACACAGATACGCAGTATTTT
TRBV9	many	TRBJ2-1	.	CASSAHQAPGNEQFF	TGTGCCAGCAGTGCCCATCAGGCGCCGGGCAATGAGCAGTTCTTC
TRBV3-1	.	TRBJ2-5	.	CASSQVIERETQYF	TGTGCCAGCAGCCAAGTTATCGAACGGGAGACCCAGTACTTC
TRBV5-6	few	TRBJ2-1	.	CASSKILTDNEQFF	TGTGCCAGCAGCAAAATATTGACAGACAATGAGCAGTTCTTC
TRBV27	few	TRBJ2-7	TRBD1	CASRADRDSYEQYF	TGTGCCAGCAGAGCCGACAGGGATAGCTACGAGCAGTACTTC
TRBV24-1	once	TRBJ2-7	TRBD1	CATSDPTGGWYEQYF	TGTGCCACCAGTGATCCCACAGGGGGCTGGTACGAGCAGTACTTC
TRBV7-2	few	TRBJ2-1	TRBD2	CASRQTSGSSGQFF	TGTGCCAGCAGACAGACTAGCGGGAGTAGTGGGCAGTTCTTC
TRBV20-1	few	TRBJ2-4	.	CSASLVAAKNIQYF	TGCAGTGCTAGTCTGGTCGCAGCCAAAAACATTCAGTACTTC
TRBV7-9	.	TRBJ2-7	.	CASSPTADQTQYF	TGTGCCAGCAGCCCCACGGCAGACCAAACCCAATACTTC
TRBV7-9	few	TRBJ1-4	TRBD1	CASSGVPGQLNEKLFF	TGTGCCAGCAGCGGAGTACCGGGACAGCTTAATGAAAAACTGTTTTTT
TRBV5-6	.	TRBJ2-1	TRBD1	CASSFGTGGSKEQFF	TGTGCCAGCAGCTTCGGGACAGGGGGTTCAAAAGAGCAGTTCTTC
TRBV4-1	few	TRBJ1-1	.	CASSQYQQLRTEAFF	TGCGCCAGCAGCCAGTACCAACAATTGCGGACTGAAGCTTTCTTT
TRBV5-1	few	TRBJ2-3	TRBD2	CASSYSSGSTDTQYF	TGCGCCAGCAGCTATTCTAGCGGATCCACAGATACGCAGTATTTT
TRBV11-2	.	TRBJ1-2	TRBD1	CASSLGTALHLYGYTF	TGTGCCAGCAGCTTGGGGACAGCCCTACACCTCTATGGCTACACCTTC
TRBV12-5	.	TRBJ1-1	TRBD1	CASAQGQGTEAFF	TGTGCTAGTGCCCAGGGACAGGGGACTGAAGCCTTCTTT
TRBV12-5	few	TRBJ2-2	TRBD1	CASGWTPRQGKTTGELFF	TGTGCTAGTGGTTGGACACCCAGACAGGGGAAAACCACCGGGGAGCTGTTTTTT
TRBV7-2	few	TRBJ1-6	.	CASSLSKGAADSPLHF	TGTGCCAGCAGCTTATCCAAAGGAGCCGCCGATTCACCCCTCCACTTT
TRBV18	.	TRBJ2-7	.	CASSPPHGGNEQYF	TGTGCCAGCTCACCACCTCACGGGGGCAACGAGCAGTACTTC
TRBV20-1	few	TRBJ2-1	TRBD2	CSAPGLAGGGLYNEQFF	TGCAGTGCTCCGGGACTAGCGGGAGGAGGTCTCTACAATGAGCAGTTCTTC
TRBV6-1	.	TRBJ2-1	TRBD2	CASSVGTSLFDDQFF	TGTGCCAGCAGTGTTGGGACTAGTTTGTTCGATGACCAGTTCTTC
TRBV7-3	few	TRBJ2-2	.	CASSLRSGGTGELFF	TGTGCCAGCAGCTTAAGATCAGGAGGGACCGGGGAGCTGTTTTTT
TRBV12-3/TRBV12-4	.	TRBJ2-7	TRBD2	CASSGTSGRARTYEQYF	TGTGCCAGCAGTGGGACTAGCGGGAGGGCCAGAACCTACGAGCAGTACTTC
TRBV7-9	.	TRBJ1-6	.	CASSPLSPGEGGSSPLHF	TGTGCCAGCAGCCCCCTGAGTCCAGGGGAAGGGGGTAGTTCACCCCTCCACTTT
TRBV27	few	TRBJ1-6	.	CASSLTGLPAGSPLHF	TGTGCCAGCAGTTTAACCGGGCTTCCCGCGGGGTCACCCCTCCACTTT
TRBV11-2	.	TRBJ2-2	.	CASIERWDTGELFF	TGTGCCAGCATCGAGAGGTGGGACACCGGGGAGCTGTTTTTT
TRBV7-9	.	TRBJ2-5	TRBD1	CASSREPGTGIGETQYF	TGTGCCAGCAGTCGCGAACCCGGGACAGGGATCGGGGAGACCCAGTACTTC
TRBV12-3/TRBV12-4	few	TRBJ2-5	.	CASSSGLSTETQYF	TGTGCCAGCAGCTCGGGACTTAGTACGGAGACCCAGTACTTC
TRBV12-3/TRBV12-4	.	TRBJ2-3	TRBD2	CASTWGGGTTDTQYF	TGTGCCAGCACCTGGGGGGGAGGGACGACAGATACGCAGTATTTT
TRBV12-3/TRBV12-4	.	TRBJ2-1	.	CASSPGEPPSHEQFF	TGTGCCAGCAGCCCCGGGGAGCCCCCTTCGCATGAGCAGTTCTTC
TRBV9	many	TRBJ2-7	TRBD2	CASSLRLADYEQYF	TGTGCCAGCAGCCTTAGACTAGCGGATTACGAGCAGTACTTC
TRBV21-1	few	TRBJ2-5	.	CASSAKADGYQETQYF	TGTGCCAGCAGCGCCAAGGCAGACGGGTACCAAGAGACCCAGTACTTC
TRBV12-3/TRBV12-4	few	TRBJ1-1	.	CASSLAIHEAFF	TGTGCCAGCAGTTTAGCCATACATGAAGCTTTCTTT
TRBV24-1	many	TRBJ2-1	TRBD2	CATSDVTSGYNEQFF	TGTGCCACCAGTGATGTGACTAGCGGCTACAATGAGCAGTTCTTC
TRBV27	.	TRBJ1-1	.	CASSLSMVNTEAFF	TGTGCCAGCAGTTTATCGATGGTGAACACTGAAGCTTTCTTT
TRBV5-1	once	TRBJ1-4	TRBD1	CASSWGQGSVEKLFF	TGCGCCAGCAGCTGGGGACAGGGATCGGTTGAAAAACTGTTTTTT